The clone carrying this TCR beta chain was counted between two and nine times. Its antigen is still unknown. These data are taken from a study of cytomegalovirus exposure and HLA in healthy donors. Findings and caveats of the study: Later analysis showed TCR association rates varying by HLA locus, highest for DRB1 and lowest for HLA-C.

Both 60 Vbeta primers and 13 Jbeta primers went into the PCR. The method was immunoSEQ multiplex PCR; TCRdb's version includes in-frame clones alone and lacks a portion of them. The sample includes approximately 120,000 clones, 70% to 85% of them seen just once. V was pared by 0 bases and J by 0 bases, with 11 bases between. The germline gives CDR1 SGHRS, CDR2 YFSETQ. The CDR3 is 16 residues long. The origin of this receptor is a woman aged 40 to 50 in good health and CMV-seropositive. The rearrangement links TRBV5-1 to TRBJ2-3; D is possibly TRBD2 (5 bases). Sequencing used PBMCs. The CDR3 DNA follows: TGCGCCAGCAGCTTGGCCGGGCGGGCTAGCACAGATACGCAGTATTTT. It yields the protein CASSLAGRASTDTQYF.